The rows below give T cell receptor beta chains drawn from one sample of a study of T cell responses to AZD1222 COVID-19 vaccine. TCRdb's copy holds only in-frame clones and misses some; the assay was immunoSEQ multiplex PCR. The sample has approximately 150,000 clones, about 91% seen once. The sample in question was peripheral blood, obtained on day 0 of MenACWY control vaccination. The source of these receptors is an adult in good health. Each CDR3 is given with its conserved first and last residue. A D gene is named only where the DNA matches it firmly.

TRBJ1-1 | TRBV11-1 | TRBD1 | CASRLQGARGGTEAFF | TGTGCCAGCAGACTACAGGGGGCGCGGGGGGGAACTGAAGCTTTCTTT
TRBJ1-1 | TRBV30 | - | CAWAGRMNIWNTEAFF | TGTGCCTGGGCAGGGAGAATGAATATATGGAACACTGAAGCTTTCTTT
TRBJ2-3 | TRBV6-5 | - | CASTIGADTQYF | TGTGCCAGCACCATCGGGGCAGATACGCAGTATTTT
TRBJ2-4 | TRBV6-1 | - | CASSEGWGSAIQYF | TGTGCCAGCAGTGAAGGGTGGGGCTCGGCTATTCAGTACTTC
TRBJ1-1 | TRBV27 | - | CASSLTGRNTEAFF | TGTGCCAGCAGTTTAACAGGCCGGAACACTGAAGCTTTCTTT
TRBJ1-1 | TRBV5-1 | - | CASSLNPGNTEAFF | TGCGCCAGCAGCTTGAATCCGGGGAACACTGAAGCTTTCTTT
TRBJ1-3 | TRBV19 | - | CASRSEASGNTIYF | TGTGCCAGTAGATCGGAAGCCTCTGGAAACACCATATATTTT
TRBJ1-2 | TRBV30 | - | CAWSVTGSYGYTF | TGTGCCTGGAGTGTCACAGGTTCCTATGGCTACACCTTC
TRBJ2-3 | TRBV4-3 | TRBD2 | CASSQGVGLAGGDTQYF | TGCGCCAGCAGCCAAGGGGTCGGACTAGCGGGAGGAGATACGCAGTATTTT
TRBJ2-7 | TRBV18 | TRBD1 | CASSPPDRGPNEQYF | TGTGCCAGCTCACCACCGGACAGGGGGCCCAACGAGCAGTACTTC
TRBJ2-1 | TRBV7-9 | TRBD2 | CASKWGSGSTSYNEQFF | TGTGCCAGCAAATGGGGTAGCGGGAGTACGTCCTACAATGAGCAGTTCTTC
TRBJ2-4 | TRBV9 | - | CASSVGGAKNIQYF | TGTGCCAGCAGCGTTGGAGGAGCCAAAAACATTCAGTACTTC
TRBJ2-7 | TRBV27 | - | CASSPLLEGNEQYF | TGTGCCAGCAGCCCCCTGCTCGAGGGGAACGAGCAGTACTTC
TRBJ2-6 | TRBV28 | - | CASSFQGTGANVLTF | TGTGCCAGCAGTTTCCAGGGTACTGGGGCCAACGTCCTGACTTTC